This record covers a single TCR beta chain. No antigen is known for it. Base qualities were left out, and no much larger clone turns up one base away. This record belongs to a study of cytomegalovirus exposure and HLA in healthy donors (dated by TCRdb to about 2017). Notes on the research overall: According to an earlier analysis of 587 of the donors, some 180 million T cells yielded roughly 100 million unique TCR beta sequences and roughly 280 Gb of sequence data. The T cell repertoires of roughly 660 subjects were profiled by immunosequencing and related to cytomegalovirus serostatus. The study was designed to test whether signatures of past pathogen exposure could be identified by cataloging public T cell receptors. Of the roughly 430 genotyped donors, approximately 82% fell in the genetic ancestry cluster associated with self-reported Caucasian donors. About 5 DR-DQ haplotypes were handled as single units for association and clustering, since linkage in the cohort was strong. Every discovery cohort repertoire had been produced on one sequencing platform. High-throughput TCR immunosequencing, statistical association of individual TCRs with disease status, and machine learning were combined to predict cytomegalovirus infection status. An earlier analysis of 450 to 750 of the donors used high-throughput TCR beta sequencing to judge whether each TCR beta V gene segment behaved as functional or pseudogenic. Typing coverage differed by locus: A, B, C, DRB1 and DQB1 were typed in about 620-630 donors, DQA1 in around 500, DPA1 in nearly 610, and DPB1 in about 450. Along with the approximately 620-subject first cohort, a separate validation cohort of over a hundred different subjects was used. Genome-wide SNP genotypes for about three fifths of the 666 donors were used in a later genetic analysis, which treated that subset as a discovery cohort. To study patterns of TCR occurrence, a later analysis re-analyzed previously published TCR beta repertoires from 650 to 750 donors and added high-resolution HLA genotyping. An early release that covered about 600 HLA-typed donors contained approximately 290 gigabases of sequencing data and 75 million to 100 million unique TCR sequences. Rather than using new phenotypic data, the later analysis identified candidate immune exposures from TCR beta sequences and from how often those sequences occurred across donors. HLA typing covered class I and class II loci at four-digit resolution. Across approximately 400 genotyped donors of the cohort, an average of roughly 230,000 unique TCR beta nucleotide sequences per donor were sequenced, and approximately 17% of those sequences were non-productive. Alongside the repertoire data, information on donor age, sex, ethnicity and CMV serostatus was compiled. The paper as a whole reports these results and caveats: The cohort was sequenced for TCR beta chains only, and without alpha or paired-chain data the features that could be detected were limited. A further reported finding was that TCR beta sequences accurately predicted the HLA-A and HLA-B alleles for most subjects in the first cohort. The study listed 150 to 200 TCR beta chains as associated with cytomegalovirus. The only immune exposure information available for the cohort was CMV serostatus. A few of the identified cytomegalovirus-associated TCR beta chains were confirmed in vitro to be specific for cytomegalovirus antigens. Linkage disequilibrium might explain the correlated functional status among segregating V segments, but an unknown experimental factor could not be excluded. Some IMGT-functional V segments, including TRBV6-2 and TRBV6-3, could not be distinguished by the 87-base-pair reads and were therefore excluded. A later analysis reported that several top co-occurrence clusters appeared linked to parvovirus B19, influenza, CMV and Epstein-Barr virus. Because counts were too low, seventeen rarely observed V segments, including chromosome 9 orphons, were left out of the earlier analysis of some 600 of the donors. A cluster of highly shared sequence variants was judged likely to represent a technical artifact of the sequencing pipeline. Specific HLA alleles were associated with about 17,000 TCR beta sequences at a false discovery rate of 0.05 in a later analysis. When HLA alleles, especially DR and DQ, strongly co-occurred, attributing TCR associations to individual alleles was difficult. The classifier was reported to diagnose cytomegalovirus status with high specificity and sensitivity in both the original cohort and the validation cohort. In a later analysis, TCR association rates were found to vary across HLA loci, with the most associated TCRs seen for DRB1 alleles and the fewest for HLA-C alleles. A later genetic analysis associated a missense DCLRE1C variant with V-gene and J-gene trimming of TCR beta chains, and an independent cohort replicated the association. The presence/absence analyses assumed that sequencing depth was roughly uniform across donors, and that assumption may not be true. In a later analysis, most CMV-associated TCR beta chains were found to appear HLA-restricted, with HLA associations seemingly driven largely by CMV exposure. Because some donors lacked HLA typing at each locus, the association tests relied only on the typed subset. While some public TCRs were present in many individuals, most TCR sequences turned up only very rarely across donors. According to the authors, the approach could potentially be generalized to other disease states and immunological phenotypes. In an earlier analysis of 587 of the donors, most TCR beta V segments appeared in productive rearrangements about 87% or about 30% of the time, broadly matching IMGT annotations. Compared with equally common non-associated chains, HLA-associated TCR beta chains in a later analysis were more clonally expanded and had lower generation probabilities. According to a later genetic analysis, donors in an Asian-associated ancestry cluster had fewer N-insertions in productive TCRs than the roughly 700-donor mean.

The cohort was made up of approximately 670 healthy bone marrow donors. At the time of sampling, all cohort members were nominally healthy, though unrecorded immune exposures were likely present. The donor was CMV seronegative and belonged to the group of 352 seronegative cohort members. A peripheral blood sample was collected from each donor, and TCR beta sequencing was performed on peripheral blood mononuclear cells. The Qiagen DNeasy Blood Extraction Kit was used to extract genomic DNA from the blood cell samples. Receptor libraries were prepared by the immunoSEQ multiplex PCR assay. A mixture of 60 forward primers for TCR Vbeta segments and 13 reverse primers for TCR Jbeta segments was used in the multiplex PCR. The CDR3 region of rearranged TCR beta genes was amplified from genomic DNA with a multiplex PCR assay. The amplified TCR beta libraries were sequenced on the Illumina HiSeq System as 87-base-pair reads. Under the source paper's analysis protocol: A later analysis tallied tens of millions of unique TCR beta chains across the 700 or so repertoires, and roughly 11 million of those chains were shared by two or more donors. A nearest-neighbor algorithm error-corrected the raw reads and collapsed the reads into unique sequences, merging closely related sequences to remove PCR and sequencing errors. Alignment of CDR3 sequences to IMGT reference sequences was used to assign V, D and J gene segments. For a sequence to be retained, a match of at least six nucleotides was required to both a V gene segment and a J gene segment. Rearrangements were classified as productive when the CDR3 lacked stop codons and remained in frame with V and J, and all other rearrangements were classified as non-productive. Following IMGT convention, CDR3 was defined as the stretch from the second conserved V-encoded cysteine up to the conserved J-encoded phenylalanine. Sequences without an unambiguous match to a single V gene segment were excluded from the earlier analysis of several hundred of the donors. An earlier analysis of a few hundred of the donors classified V segments as functional when productive rearrangements were above 56.7% and as segregating when the standard deviation between donors was above 5%. A statistical classification framework was developed to diagnose cytomegalovirus status using the catalog of TCR beta chain sequences. V and J gene assignment, in a later analysis, came from comparing TCR nucleotide sequences with IMGT/GENE-DB human TR gene sequences. The TCRdist pipeline was used in a later analysis to assign CDR3 sequences and most-parsimonious VDJ recombination scenarios. A later analysis defined each TCR beta chain by its CDR3 amino acid sequence plus V-gene family, and excluded reads lacking a unique V-gene family. As a way to deal with suspected cross-contamination and a sequencing artifact, a later analysis dropped 450 to 600 nucleotide sequences that were highly shared and had low generation probability. In a later analysis, a clonal expansion index for each public chain was calculated from normalized within-repertoire ranks of inferred template counts. Generation probabilities in a later analysis came from a VDJ recombination model fitted to out-of-frame rearrangements, and those results were checked against IGoR. In a later analysis, TCR-TCR, TCR-HLA and TCR-CMV co-occurrence was scored with hypergeometric tests, and a repertoire-size bias correction was applied to TCR pairs. To estimate false discovery rates, a later analysis permuted the HLA or CMV assignments 20 times. In a later analysis, co-occurring TCRs were grouped using DBSCAN, and TCRdist sequence similarity was added for clustering within HLA-allele-positive subsets. For co-occurrence clustering, repertoires with fewer than 30,000 or more than 120,000 public chains were excluded, along with five repertoires with anomalous nucleotide sharing. In its TCRdb copy, this immuneACCESS table keeps in-frame sequences only and misses some clones. Where compared with another copy, unresolved V genes explain less than half of these, and the others have no known cause. V, J and clone size were drawn from that table, and D and trimming were deduced from the DNA. This sample lists fewer than 250,000 clones; 85% to 90% were detected once. Around 1.4% of the sample is held by the ten biggest clonotypes.

Spanning cysteine to phenylalanine, the CDR3 consists of 13 amino acids. The DNA shown is the 39-base CDR3, in frame from base 1. Between the V and J ends, shortened by 8 bases and 8 bases respectively, the junction contains 16 bases. Taken from the germline V gene, the CDR1 and CDR2 loops are MDHEN and SYDVKM. This chain joins TRBV28 to TRBJ1-5, with TRBD1 perhaps the D gene, on 5 matching bases. Material: PBMCs. The clonotype comes from a young man in good health and CMV-seronegative. The nucleotide sequence reads TGTGCCAGCCGGAGCGGGGGTTCTAAGCCCCAGCATTTT. Translated, this is CASRSGGSKPQHF.